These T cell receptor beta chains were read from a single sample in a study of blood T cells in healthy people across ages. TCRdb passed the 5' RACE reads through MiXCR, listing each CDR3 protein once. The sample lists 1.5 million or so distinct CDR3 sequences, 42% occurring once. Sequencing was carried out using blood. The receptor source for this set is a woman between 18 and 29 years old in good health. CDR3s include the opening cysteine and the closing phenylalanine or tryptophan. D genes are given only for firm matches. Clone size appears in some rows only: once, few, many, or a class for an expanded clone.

CAGSEGGQAIASYGYTF	TGTGCCGGCAGTGAAGGAGGGCAGGCCATCGCTTCCTATGGCTACACCTTC	.	.	TRBV2	TRBJ1-2
CASRVKGGNTEAFF	TGTGCCAGCAGGGTCAAAGGGGGGAACACTGAAGCTTTCTTT	few	.	TRBV21-1	TRBJ1-1
CSGQREGLWEQYF	TGCAGTGGTCAGCGGGAGGGCCTTTGGGAGCAGTACTTC	.	TRBD2	TRBV20-1	TRBJ2-4
CASSLLARDPSSYEQYF	TGTGCCAGCAGCTTGCTCGCCAGGGACCCAAGCTCCTACGAGCAGTACTTC	few	.	TRBV5-6	TRBJ2-7
CASSPRTPPVTYNEQFF	TGTGCCAGCAGCCCCCGGACTCCTCCTGTGACCTACAATGAGCAGTTCTTC	.	.	TRBV9	TRBJ2-1
CSAPFWAGGGETQYF	TGCAGTGCACCTTTTTGGGCAGGTGGAGGAGAGACCCAGTACTTC	few	.	TRBV20-1	TRBJ2-5
CASSYSMWIETQYF	TGTGCCAGCAGTTACTCGATGTGGATAGAGACCCAGTACTTC	.	.	TRBV6-5	TRBJ2-5
CASSPTEPNTEAFF	TGTGCCAGCTCACCAACAGAGCCGAACACTGAAGCTTTCTTT	.	.	TRBV18	TRBJ1-1
CASSLEHGPTYGYTF	TGTGCCAGCAGCTTAGAGCACGGACCAACCTATGGCTACACCTTC	.	.	TRBV7-6	TRBJ1-2
CASSYPRKAGRKEETQYF	TGTGCCAGCAGTTACCCCAGGAAAGCGGGACGCAAAGAAGAGACCCAGTACTTC	few	TRBD2	TRBV6-5	TRBJ2-5
CSATPQGAHTGELFF	TGCAGTGCTACCCCACAGGGGGCGCACACCGGGGAGCTGTTTTTT	few	TRBD1	TRBV20-1	TRBJ2-2
CSARSTSGRNYNEQFF	TGCAGTGCTAGATCGACTAGCGGGAGAAATTACAATGAGCAGTTCTTC	.	TRBD2	TRBV20-1	TRBJ2-1
CASSFDSNQLQHF	TGTGCCAGCAGTTTTGATAGCAATCAGCTCCAGCATTTT	.	.	TRBV12-3/TRBV12-4	TRBJ1-5
CSVTGGASYNEQFF	TGCAGCGTGACAGGGGGCGCCTCCTACAATGAGCAGTTCTTC	.	TRBD1	TRBV29-1	TRBJ2-1
CSARDRGSIQETQYF	TGCAGTGCTAGAGACCGCGGGAGTATCCAAGAGACCCAGTACTTC	.	TRBD2	TRBV20-1	TRBJ2-5
CASSLLGLYSEAFF	TGTGCCAGCAGTTTATTGGGGCTCTACTCTGAAGCTTTCTTT	.	.	TRBV6-5	TRBJ1-1
CASSSRDANTGELFF	TGCGCCAGCAGTTCCCGGGACGCGAACACCGGGGAGCTGTTTTTT	.	.	TRBV5-1	TRBJ2-2
CASSDPTGAGANVLTF	TGTGCCAGCAGCGATCCAACAGGGGCTGGGGCCAACGTCCTGACTTTC	.	TRBD1	TRBV11-2	TRBJ2-6
CRGANYGYTF	TGCCGAGGGGCTAACTATGGCTACACCTTC	few	.	TRBV20-1	TRBJ1-2
CASSQSKGYF	TGCGCCAGCAGTCAATCCAAGGGGTACTTC	once	.	TRBV23-1	TRBJ2-5
CSARGTGDSNYGYTF	TGCAGTGCTAGGGGGACGGGGGATTCAAACTATGGCTACACCTTC	few	.	TRBV20-1	TRBJ1-2
CSARDPTGIATGELFF	TGCAGTGCTAGAGATCCCACAGGGATCGCCACCGGGGAGCTGTTTTTT	few	.	TRBV20-1	TRBJ2-2
CSASGGPFNQPQHF	TGCAGTGCTAGCGGGGGGCCGTTTAATCAGCCCCAGCATTTT	few	.	TRBV20-1	TRBJ1-5
CSVSAPDGYGYTF	TGCAGCGTTTCCGCCCCCGACGGCTATGGCTACACCTTC	.	.	TRBV29-1	TRBJ1-2
CASSLGQLGLEQYF	TGTGCCAGCAGCTTAGGGCAGTTGGGACTCGAGCAGTACTTC	.	.	TRBV7-9	TRBJ2-7
CASSPGGPSSCNEQFF	TGTGCCAGCAGCCCCGGGGGGCCGAGCTCCTGCAATGAGCAGTTCTTC	.	.	TRBV12-3/TRBV12-4	TRBJ2-1
CASSLYGEMNTEAFF	TGTGCCAGCAGCTTATACGGAGAGATGAACACTGAAGCTTTCTTT	.	.	TRBV7-9	TRBJ1-1
CASSIRAGLDEQFF	TGTGCCAGCAGCATCCGGGCAGGGCTGGATGAGCAGTTCTTC	.	.	TRBV21-1	TRBJ2-1
CASRWGQAEFF	TGTGCCAGCAGATGGGGACAGGCTGAGTTCTTC	few	TRBD1	TRBV6-5	TRBJ2-1
CASSPGQKNGYTF	TGTGCCAGCAGTCCCGGACAGAAGAACGGCTACACCTTC	.	.	TRBV28	TRBJ1-2
CASSLPRTGGNEQFF	TGTGCCAGCAGCTTGCCCCGGACAGGGGGCAATGAGCAGTTCTTC	.	TRBD1	TRBV5-4	TRBJ2-1
CASSQDAGFTEAFF	TGTGCCAGCAGCCAAGATGCGGGGTTCACTGAAGCTTTCTTT	.	.	TRBV3-1	TRBJ1-1